This TCR beta chain was found in a study of blood T cells in healthy people across ages. General study findings and limits: The study lacked donor CMV status, which possibly confounded expanded clonotype changes.

Then a second PCR, running about 7 to 11 cycles, was carried out with a sample-barcoded 5' primer and a J-beta primer mix. A template-switch adaptor that had 12 random nucleotides put a tag on each cDNA molecule. Using its own MiXCR run on the 5' RACE reads, TCRdb lists one record per CDR3 protein. This sample has 1,300,000 or so distinct CDR3 sequences; 59% occur once, and the top ten carry roughly 7%. Concerning this clonotype: The antigen is undetermined.

Approximately 9.2 milliliters was the volume of peripheral blood drawn from each donor. Every sample yielded at least 7 million isolated PBMCs. This TCR was sampled from a man younger than 30 in good health. Sample: blood.

CDR3 protein: CASSFQGEPLYGYTF. CDR3 sequence (DNA): TGTGCCAGCAGTTTCCAGGGAGAGCCTCTCTATGGCTACACCTTC. The J gene is TRBJ1-2, the V gene TRBV27; tentatively, D is TRBD1 (5 bases). V shed 3 bases and J shed 4 bases, with 15 bases lying between them. The CDR3 loop spans 15 amino acids. Germline V gene lookup returns CDR1 MNHEY and CDR2 SMNVEV (reference sequence).